This passage covers 2 T cell receptor beta chains from one sample sequenced in a study of PD-1 blockade in classical Hodgkin lymphoma. All patients relapsed after autologous stem cell transplantation, and brentuximab vedotin exposure varied. The assay was immunoSEQ multiplex PCR, and TCRdb's table has in-frame clones only and misses some. Counted here are more than 140,000 clones, around four fifths occurring once; the ten biggest clones make up roughly 9.2%. Sequenced material: peripheral blood mononuclear cells (PBMCs), taken before the second cycle of nivolumab. The origin of the receptors is a human donor with classical Hodgkin lymphoma.

The CDR3 region has the DNA TGTGCCAGCAGCTTAGAAGCAGGGGTGGTCACAGATACGCAGTATTTT. Translation: CASSLEAGVVTDTQYF. The chain couples TRBV7-6 to TRBJ2-3, with a tentative D call TRBD1 (6 bases). The length of the CDR3 is 16 residues. Germline CDR1 and CDR2: SGHVS and FNYEAQ. Trimming removed 1 base from V and 2 bases from J, with 13 bases in between.

The genes are TRBV9 and TRBJ2-7, with no clear D. The CDR3 is 14 amino acids. V lost 0 bases, J lost 2 bases, and 9 bases lay in between. Germline-derived CDR1 and CDR2 are SGDLS and YYNGEE. The CDR3 DNA follows: TGTGCCAGCAGCGTAGAAGGTTGGGCCTACGAGCAGTACTTC. Translated: CASSVEGWAYEQYF.